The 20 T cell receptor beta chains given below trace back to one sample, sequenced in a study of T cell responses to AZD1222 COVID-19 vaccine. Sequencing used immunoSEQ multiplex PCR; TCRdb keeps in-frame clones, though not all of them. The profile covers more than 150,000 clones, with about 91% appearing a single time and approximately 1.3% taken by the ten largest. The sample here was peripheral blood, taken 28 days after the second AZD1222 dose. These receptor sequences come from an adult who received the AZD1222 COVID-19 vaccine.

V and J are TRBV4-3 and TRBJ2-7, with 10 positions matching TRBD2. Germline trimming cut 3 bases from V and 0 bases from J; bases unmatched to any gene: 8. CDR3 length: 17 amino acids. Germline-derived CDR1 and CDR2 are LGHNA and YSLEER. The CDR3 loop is CASSQGSGRTPSYEQYF. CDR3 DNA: TGCGCCAGCAGCCAGGGTAGCGGGAGGACTCCCTCCTACGAGCAGTACTTC.

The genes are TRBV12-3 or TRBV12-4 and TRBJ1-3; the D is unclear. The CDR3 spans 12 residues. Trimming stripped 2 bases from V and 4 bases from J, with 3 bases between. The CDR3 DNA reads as TGTGCCAGCAGTTTAATCGGAAACACCATATATTTT. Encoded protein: CASSLIGNTIYF.

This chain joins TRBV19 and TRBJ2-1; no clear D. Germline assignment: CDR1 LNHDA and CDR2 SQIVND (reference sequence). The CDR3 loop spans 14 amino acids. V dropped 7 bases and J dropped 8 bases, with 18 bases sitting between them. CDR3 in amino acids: CASTRTNLVDEQFF. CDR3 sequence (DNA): TGTGCCAGTACGAGGACGAACTTGGTCGATGAGCAGTTCTTC.

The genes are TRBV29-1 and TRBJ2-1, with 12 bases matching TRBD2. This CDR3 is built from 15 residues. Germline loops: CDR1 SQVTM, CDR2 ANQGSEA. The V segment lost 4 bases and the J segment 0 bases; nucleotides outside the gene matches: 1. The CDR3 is CSVVTSGGSYNEQFF. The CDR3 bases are TGCAGCGTTGTGACTAGCGGGGGCTCCTACAATGAGCAGTTCTTC.

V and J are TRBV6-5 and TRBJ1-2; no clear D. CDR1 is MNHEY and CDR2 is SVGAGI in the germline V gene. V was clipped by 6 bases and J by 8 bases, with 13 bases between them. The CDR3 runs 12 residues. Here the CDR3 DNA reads TGTGCCAGCAGACGACCTCTGGAGGGCTACACCTTC. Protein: CASRRPLEGYTF.

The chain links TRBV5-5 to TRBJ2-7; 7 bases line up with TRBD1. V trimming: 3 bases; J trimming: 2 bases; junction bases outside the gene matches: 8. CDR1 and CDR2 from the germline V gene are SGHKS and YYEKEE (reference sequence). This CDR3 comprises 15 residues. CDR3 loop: CASSSGTARTYEQYF. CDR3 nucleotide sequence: TGTGCCAGCAGCTCCGGGACAGCGAGAACCTACGAGCAGTACTTC. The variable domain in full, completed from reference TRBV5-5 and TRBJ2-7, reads DAGVTQSPTHLIKTRGQQVTLRCSPISGHKSVSWYQQVLGQGPQFIFQYYEKEERGRGNFPDRFSARQFPNYSSELNVNALLLGDSALYLCASSSGTARTYEQYFGPGTRLTVT.

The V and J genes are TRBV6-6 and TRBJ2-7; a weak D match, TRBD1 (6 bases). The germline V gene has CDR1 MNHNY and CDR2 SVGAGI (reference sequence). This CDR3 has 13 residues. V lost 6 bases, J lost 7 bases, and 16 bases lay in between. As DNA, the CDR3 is TGTGCCAGCAGCCCGGGACACCCCTTGGAGCAGTACTTC. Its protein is CASSPGHPLEQYF.

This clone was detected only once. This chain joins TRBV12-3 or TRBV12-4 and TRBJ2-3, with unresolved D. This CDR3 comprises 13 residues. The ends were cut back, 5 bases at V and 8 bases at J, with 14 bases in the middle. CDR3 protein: CASSPPARGTQYF. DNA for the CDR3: TGTGCCAGCAGTCCGCCGGCCAGAGGTACGCAGTATTTT.

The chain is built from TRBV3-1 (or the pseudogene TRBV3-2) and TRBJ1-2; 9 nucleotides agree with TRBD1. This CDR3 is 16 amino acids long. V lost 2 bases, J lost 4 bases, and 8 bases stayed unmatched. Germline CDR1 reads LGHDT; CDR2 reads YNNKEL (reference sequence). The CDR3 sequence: CASSQPYRGRIYGYTF. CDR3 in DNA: TGTGCCAGCAGCCAACCTTACAGGGGGCGAATCTATGGCTACACCTTC.

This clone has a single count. CDR3 amino acids: CASKAGGPNEQFF. The CDR3 nucleotides are TGTGCCAGCAAGGCGGGAGGCCCCAATGAGCAGTTCTTC. The gene calls are TRBV3-1 (or the pseudogene TRBV3-2) and TRBJ2-1, with TRBD2 matching 8 bases. Trimming removed 7 bases from V and 6 bases from J; junction bases left unmatched: 5. This CDR3 is 13 amino acids long. Germline V gene lookup returns CDR1 LGHDT and CDR2 YNNKEL (reference sequence).

The CDR3: CASSSGAAYGYTF. In nucleotides, the CDR3 is TGTGCCAGCAGCTCCGGGGCTGCATATGGCTACACCTTC. The V gene is TRBV5-4, the J gene TRBJ1-2; weak D call: TRBD1 (5 bases). V lost 3 bases and J 5 bases, leaving 11 bases between the germline ends. The CDR3 is 13 amino acids. Per germline, CDR1 SGHNT and CDR2 YYREEE (reference sequence).

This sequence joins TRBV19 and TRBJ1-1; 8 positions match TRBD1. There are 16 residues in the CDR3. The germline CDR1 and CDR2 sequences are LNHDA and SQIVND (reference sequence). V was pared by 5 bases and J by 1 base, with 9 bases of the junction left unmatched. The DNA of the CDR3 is TGTGCCAGTAGTTTAAGGACAGGGACGGGGAACACTGAAGCTTTCTTT. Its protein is CASSLRTGTGNTEAFF.

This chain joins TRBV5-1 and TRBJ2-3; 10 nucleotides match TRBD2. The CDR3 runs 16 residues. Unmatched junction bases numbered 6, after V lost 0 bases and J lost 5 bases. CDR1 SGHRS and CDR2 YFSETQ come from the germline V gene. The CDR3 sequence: CASSLERAGGRDTQYF. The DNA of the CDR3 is TGCGCCAGCAGCTTGGAGCGAGCGGGAGGGCGAGATACGCAGTATTTT.

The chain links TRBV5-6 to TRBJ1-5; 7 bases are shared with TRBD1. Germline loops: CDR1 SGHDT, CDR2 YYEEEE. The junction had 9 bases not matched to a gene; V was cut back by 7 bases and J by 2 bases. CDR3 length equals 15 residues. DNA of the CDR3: TGTGCCAGCCACCGACAGGGTACGGGCAATCAGCCCCAGCATTTT. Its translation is CASHRQGTGNQPQHF.

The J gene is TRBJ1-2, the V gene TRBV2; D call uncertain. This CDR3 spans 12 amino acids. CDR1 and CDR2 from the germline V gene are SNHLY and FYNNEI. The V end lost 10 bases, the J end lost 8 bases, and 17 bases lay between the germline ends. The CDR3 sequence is CATSRLGEGYTF. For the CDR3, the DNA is TGTGCCACCAGCCGGCTTGGAGAAGGCTACACCTTC.

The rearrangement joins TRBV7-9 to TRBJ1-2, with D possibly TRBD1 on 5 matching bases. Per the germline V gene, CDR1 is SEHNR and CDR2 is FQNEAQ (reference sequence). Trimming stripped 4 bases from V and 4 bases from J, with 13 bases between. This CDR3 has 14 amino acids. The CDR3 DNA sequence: TGTGCCAGCAGCTCCGACAGTCCATTCTATGGCTACACCTTC. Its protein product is CASSSDSPFYGYTF.

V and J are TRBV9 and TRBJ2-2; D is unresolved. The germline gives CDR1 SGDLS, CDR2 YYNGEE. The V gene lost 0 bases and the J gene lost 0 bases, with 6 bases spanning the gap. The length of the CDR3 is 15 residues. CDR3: CASSVGRPNTGELFF. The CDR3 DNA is TGTGCCAGCAGCGTAGGGCGGCCGAACACCGGGGAGCTGTTTTTT.

The DNA of the CDR3 is TGTGCCGGGGGACAGAGACAGAACACTGAAGCTTTCTTT. It translates to CAGGQRQNTEAFF. This chain joins TRBV28 and TRBJ1-1; TRBD1 matches at 7 bases. Trimming cost V 11 bases and J 1 base; bases outside gene matches: 7. The germline gives CDR1 MDHEN, CDR2 SYDVKM. This CDR3 is 13 amino acids long.

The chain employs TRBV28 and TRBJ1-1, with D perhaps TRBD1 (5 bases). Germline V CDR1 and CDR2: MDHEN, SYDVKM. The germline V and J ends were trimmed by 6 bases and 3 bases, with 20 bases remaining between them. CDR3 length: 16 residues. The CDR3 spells CASSPGTLGEDTEAFF. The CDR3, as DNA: TGTGCCAGCAGCCCAGGGACCTTAGGCGAAGACACTGAAGCTTTCTTT. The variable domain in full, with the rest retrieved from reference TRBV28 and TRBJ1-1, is DVKVTQSSRYLVKRTGEKVFLECVQDMDHENMFWYRQDPGLGLRLIYFSYDVKMKEKGDIPEGYSVSREKKERFSLILESASTNQTSMYLCASSPGTLGEDTEAFFGQGTRLTVV.

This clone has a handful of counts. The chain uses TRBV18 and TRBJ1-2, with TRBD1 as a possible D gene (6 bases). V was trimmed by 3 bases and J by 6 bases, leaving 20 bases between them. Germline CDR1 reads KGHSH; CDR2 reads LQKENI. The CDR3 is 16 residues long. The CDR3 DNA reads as TGTGCCAGCTCACCCGAGCGAATGGGGGCGCGGAATGGCTACACCTTC. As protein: CASSPERMGARNGYTF.